A selection of T cell receptor beta chains follows, all from one sample in a study of cytomegalovirus exposure and HLA in healthy donors. Assay used: immunoSEQ multiplex PCR; TCRdb lists only in-frame clones, some missing. The sample shows fewer than 200,000 clones, just over 70% of them seen only once. The source material was PBMCs. These receptors were obtained from a human donor in good health. Both conserved end residues are part of each CDR3. D genes are given only for firm matches. Clone size appears in some rows only: once, few, many, or a class for an expanded clone.

size,D,V,J,CDR3,DNA
-,-,TRBV5-5,TRBJ2-1,CASSFGGALVYEQFF,TGTGCCAGCAGCTTTGGGGGGGCTTTAGTATATGAGCAGTTCTTC
few,TRBD2,TRBV19,TRBJ2-1,CASKTSDEQFF,TGTGCCAGTAAAACTAGCGATGAGCAGTTCTTC
-,-,TRBV25-1,TRBJ2-7,CASRTGSGEQYF,TGTGCCAGCAGAACAGGGTCGGGCGAGCAGTACTTC
-,-,TRBV19,TRBJ1-2,CASHPTGGAQNYGYTF,TGTGCCAGTCACCCCACCGGAGGGGCGCAGAACTATGGCTACACCTTC
-,-,TRBV9,TRBJ1-4,CASSVVDRGADEKLFF,TGTGCCAGCAGCGTAGTAGACCGGGGGGCGGACGAAAAACTGTTTTTT
-,-,TRBV6-1,TRBJ1-2,CASKGENYGYTF,TGTGCCAGCAAGGGGGAAAACTATGGCTACACCTTC
-,TRBD1,TRBV19,TRBJ1-5,CASSGTGGNQPQHF,TGTGCCAGTAGTGGGACAGGCGGCAATCAGCCCCAGCATTTT
-,-,TRBV18,TRBJ2-3,CASSPEAVARDTQYF,TGTGCCAGCTCACCAGAGGCGGTCGCAAGAGATACGCAGTATTTT
-,-,TRBV19,TRBJ2-7,CASSERVGLYEQYF,TGTGCCAGTAGCGAGAGGGTAGGTCTCTACGAGCAGTACTTC
few,TRBD1,TRBV7-6,TRBJ2-7,CASSPGQGGAYEQYF,TGTGCCAGCAGCCCAGGACAGGGGGGGGCCTACGAGCAGTACTTC
once,TRBD2,TRBV7-3,TRBJ2-2,CASSFGTSGTNTGELFF,TGTGCCAGCAGCTTTGGGACTAGCGGAACGAACACCGGGGAGCTGTTTTTT
-,-,TRBV7-7,TRBJ1-1,CASSLDRYTEAFF,TGTGCTAGCAGCTTAGACAGGTACACTGAAGCTTTCTTT
-,-,TRBV30,TRBJ1-1,CAWSGQTEAFF,TGTGCCTGGAGTGGACAGACTGAAGCTTTCTTT
-,-,TRBV7-3,TRBJ1-1,CASSLTSAGTGGTEAFF,TGTGCCAGCAGCTTAACGTCTGCAGGGACGGGGGGCACTGAAGCTTTCTTT
once,TRBD1,TRBV10-3,TRBJ2-3,CAISGTATDTQYF,TGTGCCATCAGCGGGACAGCCACAGATACGCAGTATTTT
-,TRBD1,TRBV9,TRBJ1-3,CASSFHFDRDSGNTIYF,TGTGCCAGCAGCTTCCATTTCGACAGGGACTCTGGAAACACCATATATTTT
-,TRBD2,TRBV13,TRBJ2-3,CASSLGTSGSPDTQYF,TGTGCCAGCAGCTTAGGGACTAGCGGCTCTCCAGATACGCAGTATTTT
-,TRBD1,TRBV11-2,TRBJ1-2,CASSKQGAGGYTF,TGTGCCAGCAGCAAACAGGGGGCGGGGGGCTACACCTTC
few,-,TRBV18,TRBJ1-3,CASSPIPISGNTIYF,TGTGCCAGCTCACCAATCCCTATCTCTGGAAACACCATATATTTT
-,-,TRBV29-1,TRBJ2-7,CSVEDRQGGYEQYF,TGCAGCGTTGAAGATCGACAGGGAGGATACGAGCAGTACTTC
few,TRBD2,TRBV2,TRBJ2-2,CASSPSGGGAIGELFF,TGTGCCAGCAGCCCCTCCGGCGGGGGGGCTATCGGGGAGCTGTTTTTT
-,TRBD1,TRBV5-1,TRBJ1-1,CASSGGQGAREAFF,TGCGCCAGCAGCGGGGGACAGGGGGCGCGAGAAGCTTTCTTT
once,TRBD1,TRBV27,TRBJ1-5,CASGRQGIQPQHF,TGTGCCAGCGGAAGACAGGGTATCCAGCCCCAGCATTTT
-,-,TRBV12-5,TRBJ1-5,CASGLYFNQPQHF,TGTGCTAGTGGTTTGTACTTCAATCAGCCCCAGCATTTT
-,TRBD1,TRBV7-3,TRBJ1-1,CASSARQGGTEAFF,TGTGCCAGCAGCGCCCGACAGGGGGGCACTGAAGCTTTCTTT
-,-,TRBV6-6,TRBJ1-2,CASRSTSAHGYTF,TGTGCCAGCAGGTCGACAAGTGCCCATGGCTACACCTTC
few,-,TRBV13,TRBJ2-5,CASSRSGETQYF,TGTGCCAGCAGCCGGAGTGGGGAGACCCAGTACTTC
-,TRBD1,TRBV11-2,TRBJ2-5,CASTIGTVQETQYF,TGTGCCAGCACCATAGGGACAGTCCAAGAGACCCAGTACTTC
-,-,TRBV7-7,TRBJ2-5,CASSYSGERGGTQYF,TGTGCTAGCAGCTACTCAGGAGAAAGAGGGGGGACCCAGTACTTC
-,-,TRBV12-2,TRBJ2-1,CASRPRDRAEGSEGNEQFF,TGTGCAAGTCGCCCCCGGGACAGGGCCGAGGGGTCCGAGGGCAATGAGCAGTTCTTC
-,TRBD1,TRBV6-5,TRBJ1-6,CASSHRTGGARPLHF,TGTGCCAGCAGTCACAGGACAGGGGGCGCCAGGCCCCTCCACTTT